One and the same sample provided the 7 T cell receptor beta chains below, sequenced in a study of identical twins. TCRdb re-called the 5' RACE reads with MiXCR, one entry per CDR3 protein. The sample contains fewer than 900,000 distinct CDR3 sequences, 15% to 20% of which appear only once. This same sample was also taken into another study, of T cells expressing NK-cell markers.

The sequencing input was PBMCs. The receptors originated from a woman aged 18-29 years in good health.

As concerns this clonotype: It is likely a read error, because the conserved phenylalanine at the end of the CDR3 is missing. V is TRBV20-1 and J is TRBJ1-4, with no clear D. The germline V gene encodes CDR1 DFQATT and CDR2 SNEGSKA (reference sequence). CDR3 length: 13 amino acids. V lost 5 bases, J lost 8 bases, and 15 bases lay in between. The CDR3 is CSALRSGDEKLFC. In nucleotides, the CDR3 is TGCAGTGCTTTAAGGTCGGGAGACGAAAAACTGTTTTGT.

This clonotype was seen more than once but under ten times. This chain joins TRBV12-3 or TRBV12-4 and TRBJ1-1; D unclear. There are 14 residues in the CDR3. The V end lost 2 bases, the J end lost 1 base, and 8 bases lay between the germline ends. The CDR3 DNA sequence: TGTGCCAGCAGTTTAAGCGTAGAGAACACTGAAGCTTTCTTT. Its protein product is CASSLSVENTEAFF.

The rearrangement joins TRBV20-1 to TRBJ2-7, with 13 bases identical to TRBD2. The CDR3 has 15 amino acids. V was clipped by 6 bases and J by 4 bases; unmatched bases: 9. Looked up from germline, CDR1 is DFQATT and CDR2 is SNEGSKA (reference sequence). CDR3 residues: CSASTSGRAAYEQYF. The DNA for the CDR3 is TGCAGTGCGTCTACTAGCGGGAGGGCCGCGTACGAGCAGTACTTC.

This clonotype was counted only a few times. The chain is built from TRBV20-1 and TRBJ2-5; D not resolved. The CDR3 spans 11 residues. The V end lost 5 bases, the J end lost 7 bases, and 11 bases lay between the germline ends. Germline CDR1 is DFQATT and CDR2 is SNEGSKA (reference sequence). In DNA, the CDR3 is TGCAGTGCTGCCCCCCTATGGACCCAGTACTTC. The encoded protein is CSAAPLWTQYF.

CDR3 sequence: CATSRDGEYNEQFF. CDR3 DNA: TGTGCCACCAGCAGAGATGGGGAGTACAATGAGCAGTTCTTC. The chain has TRBV15 and TRBJ2-1, with a tentative D call TRBD2 (5 bases). V was shortened by 0 bases and J by 4 bases, with 7 bases between the two germline ends. The CDR3 consists of 14 residues. CDR1 is LNHNV, CDR2 YYDKDF, per germline (reference sequence).

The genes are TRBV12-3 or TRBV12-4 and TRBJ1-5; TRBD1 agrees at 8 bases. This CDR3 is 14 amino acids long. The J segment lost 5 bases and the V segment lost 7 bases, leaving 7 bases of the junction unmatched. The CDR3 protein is CASNTGGGYQPQHF. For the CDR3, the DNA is TGTGCCAGCAATACAGGGGGAGGGTATCAGCCCCAGCATTTT.

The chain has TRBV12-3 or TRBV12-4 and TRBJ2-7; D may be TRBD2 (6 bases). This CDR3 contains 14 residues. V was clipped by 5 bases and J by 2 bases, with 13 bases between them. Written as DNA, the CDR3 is TGTGCCAGCAGTGGGACTTCCCCTCCCTACGAGCAGTACTTC. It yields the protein CASSGTSPPYEQYF.